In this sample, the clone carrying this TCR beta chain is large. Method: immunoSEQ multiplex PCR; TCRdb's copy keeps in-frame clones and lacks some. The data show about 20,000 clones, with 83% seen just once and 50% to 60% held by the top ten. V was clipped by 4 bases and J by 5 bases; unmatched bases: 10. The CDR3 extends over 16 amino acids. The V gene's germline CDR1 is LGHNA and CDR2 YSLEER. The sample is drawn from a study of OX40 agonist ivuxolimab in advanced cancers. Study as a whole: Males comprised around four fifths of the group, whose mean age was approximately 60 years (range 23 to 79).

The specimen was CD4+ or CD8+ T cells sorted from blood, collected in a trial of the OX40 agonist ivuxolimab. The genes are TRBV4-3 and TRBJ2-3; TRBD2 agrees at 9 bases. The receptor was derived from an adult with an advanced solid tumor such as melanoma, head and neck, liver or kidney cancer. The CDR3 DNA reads TGCGCCAGCAGCCCCTCCTCTAGCGGGACCGTAGATACGCAGTATTTT. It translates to CASSPSSSGTVDTQYF.